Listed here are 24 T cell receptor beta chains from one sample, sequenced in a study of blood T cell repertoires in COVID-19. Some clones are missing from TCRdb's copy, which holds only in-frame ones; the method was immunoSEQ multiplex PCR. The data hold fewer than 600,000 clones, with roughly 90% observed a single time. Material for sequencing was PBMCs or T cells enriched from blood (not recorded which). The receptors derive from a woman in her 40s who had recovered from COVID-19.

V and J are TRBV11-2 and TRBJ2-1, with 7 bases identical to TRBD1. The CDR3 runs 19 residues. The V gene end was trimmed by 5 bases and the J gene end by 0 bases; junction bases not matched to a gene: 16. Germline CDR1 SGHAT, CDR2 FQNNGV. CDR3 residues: CASSPRSRQGSSSYNEQFF. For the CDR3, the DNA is TGTGCCAGCAGCCCCAGGTCGCGACAGGGATCAAGCTCCTACAATGAGCAGTTCTTC.

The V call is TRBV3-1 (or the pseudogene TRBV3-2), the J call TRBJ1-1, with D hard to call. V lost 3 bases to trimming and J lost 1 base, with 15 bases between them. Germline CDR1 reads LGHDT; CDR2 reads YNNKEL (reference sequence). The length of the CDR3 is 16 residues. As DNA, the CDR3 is TGTGCCAGCAGCCAGGACTGGACTCGGAGGAACACTGAAGCTTTCTTT. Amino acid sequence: CASSQDWTRRNTEAFF.

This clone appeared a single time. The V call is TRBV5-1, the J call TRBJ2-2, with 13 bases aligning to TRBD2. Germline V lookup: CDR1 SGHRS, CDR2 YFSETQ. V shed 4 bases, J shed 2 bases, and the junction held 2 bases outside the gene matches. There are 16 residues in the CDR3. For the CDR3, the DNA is TGCGCCAGCAGCACGGGACTAGCGGGAAACACCGGGGAGCTGTTTTTT. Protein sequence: CASSTGLAGNTGELFF. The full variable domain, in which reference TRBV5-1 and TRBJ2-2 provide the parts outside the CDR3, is KAGVTQTPRYLIKTRGQQVTLSCSPISGHRSVSWYQQTPGQGLQFLFEYFSETQRNKGNFPGRFSGRQFSNSRSEMNVSTLELGDSALYLCASSTGLAGNTGELFFGEGSRLTVL.

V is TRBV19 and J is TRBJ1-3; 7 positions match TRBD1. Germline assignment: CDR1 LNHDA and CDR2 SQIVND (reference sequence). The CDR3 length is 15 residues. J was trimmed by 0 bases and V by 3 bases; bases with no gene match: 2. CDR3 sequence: CASSMTGSSGNTIYF. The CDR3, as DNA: TGTGCCAGTAGTATGACAGGGTCCTCTGGAAACACCATATATTTT.

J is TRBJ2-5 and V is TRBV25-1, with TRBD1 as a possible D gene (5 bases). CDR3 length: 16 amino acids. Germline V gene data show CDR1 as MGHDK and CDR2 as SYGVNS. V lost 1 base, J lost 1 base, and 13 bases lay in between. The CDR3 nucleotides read TGTGCCAGCAGTGAATTCCGGACACCCCTCCAAGAGACCCAGTACTTC. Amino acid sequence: CASSEFRTPLQETQYF.

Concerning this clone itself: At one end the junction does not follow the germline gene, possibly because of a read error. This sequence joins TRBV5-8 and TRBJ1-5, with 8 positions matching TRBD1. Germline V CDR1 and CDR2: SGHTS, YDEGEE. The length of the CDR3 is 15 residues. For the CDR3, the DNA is TGTGCCAGCAGCGCTACCGGGACAGGCAACCAGCCCCAGCATTTT. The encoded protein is CASSATGTGNQPQHF.

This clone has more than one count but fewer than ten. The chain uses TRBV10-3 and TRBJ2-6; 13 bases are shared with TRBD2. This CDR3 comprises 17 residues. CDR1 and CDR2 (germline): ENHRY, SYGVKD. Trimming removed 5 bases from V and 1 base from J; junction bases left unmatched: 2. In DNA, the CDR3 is TGTGCCATCAGTCTGACTAGCGGGGGGTCTGGGGCCAACGTCCTGACTTTC. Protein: CAISLTSGGSGANVLTF.

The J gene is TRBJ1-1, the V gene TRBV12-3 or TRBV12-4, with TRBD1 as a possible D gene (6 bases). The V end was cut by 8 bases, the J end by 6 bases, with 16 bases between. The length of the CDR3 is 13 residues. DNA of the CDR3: TGTGCCAGCCTAACAGGGCTTAACGCTGAAGCTTTCTTT. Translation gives CASLTGLNAEAFF.

CDR3 DNA sequence: TGCGCCAGCAGCCAAGATCTAACCCAAGCTTTCTTT. Protein sequence: CASSQDLTQAFF. The chain recombines TRBV4-3 with TRBJ1-1; D ambiguous. Germline V lookup: CDR1 LGHNA, CDR2 YSLEER. The CDR3 contains 12 residues. Trimming left V 0 bases short and J 9 bases short, with 8 bases between.

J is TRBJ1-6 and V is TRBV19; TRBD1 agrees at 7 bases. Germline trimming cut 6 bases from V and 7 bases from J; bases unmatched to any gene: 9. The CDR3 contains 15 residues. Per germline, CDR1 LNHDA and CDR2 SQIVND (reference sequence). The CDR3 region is CASREGGGGNSPLHF. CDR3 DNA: TGTGCCAGTAGGGAAGGGGGCGGAGGAAATTCACCCCTCCACTTT.

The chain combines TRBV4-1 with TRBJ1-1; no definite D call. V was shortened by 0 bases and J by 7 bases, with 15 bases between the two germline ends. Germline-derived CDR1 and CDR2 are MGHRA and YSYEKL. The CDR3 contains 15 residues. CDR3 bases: TGCGCCAGCAGCCAAGAATATAGGCCGGCTAGTGAAGCTTTCTTT. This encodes CASSQEYRPASEAFF.

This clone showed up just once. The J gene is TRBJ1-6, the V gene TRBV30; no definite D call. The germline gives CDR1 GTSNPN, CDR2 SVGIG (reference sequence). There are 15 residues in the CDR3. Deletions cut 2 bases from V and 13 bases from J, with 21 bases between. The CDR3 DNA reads TGTGCCTGGAGTATCCCTCCAGTTCGGGGAAGTCCCCTCCACTTT. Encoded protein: CAWSIPPVRGSPLHF.

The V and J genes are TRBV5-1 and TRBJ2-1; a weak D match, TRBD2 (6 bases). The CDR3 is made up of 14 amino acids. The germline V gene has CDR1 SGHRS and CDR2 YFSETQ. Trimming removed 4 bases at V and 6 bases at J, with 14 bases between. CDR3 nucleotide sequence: TGCGCCAGCAGCGCCGGACTATCACCCAATGAGCAGTTCTTC. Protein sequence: CASSAGLSPNEQFF.

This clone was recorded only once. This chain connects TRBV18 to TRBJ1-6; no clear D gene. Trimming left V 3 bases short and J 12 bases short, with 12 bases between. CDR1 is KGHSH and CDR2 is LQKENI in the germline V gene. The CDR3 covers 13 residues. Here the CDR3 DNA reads TGTGCCAGCTCACCGCTGCCAGAGGGACCCCTCCACTTT. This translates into CASSPLPEGPLHF.

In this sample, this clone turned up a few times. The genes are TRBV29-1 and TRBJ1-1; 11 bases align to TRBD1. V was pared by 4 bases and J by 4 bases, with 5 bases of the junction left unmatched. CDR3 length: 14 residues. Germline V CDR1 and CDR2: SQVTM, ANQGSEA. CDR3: CSVGTGGSGTEAFF. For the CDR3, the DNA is TGCAGCGTTGGGACAGGGGGCTCTGGCACTGAAGCTTTCTTT.

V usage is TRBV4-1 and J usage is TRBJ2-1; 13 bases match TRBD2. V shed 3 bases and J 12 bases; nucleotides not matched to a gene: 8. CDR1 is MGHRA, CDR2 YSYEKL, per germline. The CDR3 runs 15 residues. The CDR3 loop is CASSQVGTSGKGQFF. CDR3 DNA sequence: TGCGCCAGCAGCCAGGTGGGGACTAGCGGGAAGGGGCAGTTCTTC.

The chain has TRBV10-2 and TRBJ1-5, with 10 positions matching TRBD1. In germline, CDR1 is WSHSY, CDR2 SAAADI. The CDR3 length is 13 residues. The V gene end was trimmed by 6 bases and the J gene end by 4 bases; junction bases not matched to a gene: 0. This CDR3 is CASRGQGNQPQHF. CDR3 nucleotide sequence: TGCGCCAGCAGGGGACAGGGGAATCAGCCCCAGCATTTT.

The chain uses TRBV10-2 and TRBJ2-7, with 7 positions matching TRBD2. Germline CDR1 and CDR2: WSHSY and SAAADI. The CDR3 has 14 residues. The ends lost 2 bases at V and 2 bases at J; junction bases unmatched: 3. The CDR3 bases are TGCGCCAGCAGTGAGATGGCGGGAGCCTACGAGCAGTACTTC. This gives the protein CASSEMAGAYEQYF.

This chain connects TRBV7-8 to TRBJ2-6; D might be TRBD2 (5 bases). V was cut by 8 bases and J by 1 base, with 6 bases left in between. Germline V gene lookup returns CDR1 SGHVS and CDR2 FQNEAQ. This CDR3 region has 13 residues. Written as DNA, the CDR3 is TGTGCCAGCCGGGATTCTGGGGCCAACGTCCTGACTTTC. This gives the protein CASRDSGANVLTF.

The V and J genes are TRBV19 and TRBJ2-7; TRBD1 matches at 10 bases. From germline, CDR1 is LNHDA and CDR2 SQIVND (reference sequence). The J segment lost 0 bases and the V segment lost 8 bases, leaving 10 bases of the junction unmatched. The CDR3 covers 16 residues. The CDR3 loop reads CASATPDRGNSYEQYF. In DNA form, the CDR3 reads TGTGCCAGTGCTACCCCGGACAGGGGGAACTCCTACGAGCAGTACTTC.

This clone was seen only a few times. The CDR3 coding sequence is TGTGCCAGCTCACCTAGATCGACAGGAGGCTACGAGCAGTACTTC. Protein: CASSPRSTGGYEQYF. This sequence joins TRBV18 and TRBJ2-7; tentative D call: TRBD1 (6 bases). This CDR3 has 15 amino acids. The V end was cut by 3 bases, the J end by 3 bases, with 15 bases between. Germline loops: CDR1 KGHSH, CDR2 LQKENI. Variable domain in full (rest from reference TRBV18 and TRBJ2-7): NAGVMQNPRHLVRRRGQEARLRCSPMKGHSHVYWYRQLPEEGLKFMVYLQKENIIDESGMPKERFSAEFPKEGPSILRIQQVVRGDSAAYFCASSPRSTGGYEQYFGPGTRLTVT.

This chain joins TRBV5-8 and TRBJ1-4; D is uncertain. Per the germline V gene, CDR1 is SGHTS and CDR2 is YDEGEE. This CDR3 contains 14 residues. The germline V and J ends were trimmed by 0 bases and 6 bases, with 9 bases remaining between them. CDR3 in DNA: TGTGCCAGCAGCTTGGCCGGGTTTGATGAAAAACTGTTTTTT. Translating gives CASSLAGFDEKLFF.

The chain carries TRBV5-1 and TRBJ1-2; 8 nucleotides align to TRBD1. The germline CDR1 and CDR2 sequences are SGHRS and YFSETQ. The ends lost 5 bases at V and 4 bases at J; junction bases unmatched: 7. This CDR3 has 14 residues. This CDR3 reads CASRWTGYVYGYTF. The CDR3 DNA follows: TGCGCCAGCAGATGGACAGGGTACGTCTATGGCTACACCTTC.

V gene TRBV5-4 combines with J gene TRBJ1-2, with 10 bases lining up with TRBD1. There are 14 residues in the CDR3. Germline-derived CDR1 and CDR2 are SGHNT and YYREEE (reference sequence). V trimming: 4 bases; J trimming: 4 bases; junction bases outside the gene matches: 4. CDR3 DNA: TGTGCCAGCAGCGAATGGACAGGGGGCTATGGCTACACCTTC. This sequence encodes CASSEWTGGYGYTF.